This T cell receptor beta chain derives from a study of identical twins. Each cDNA held unique molecular identifiers, and template switching gave it a universal primer site. Using its own MiXCR run on the 5' RACE reads, TCRdb lists one record per CDR3 protein. The sample lists 210,000 or so distinct CDR3 sequences; approximately 15% were seen once. This clonotype was seen only a few times. Germline loops: CDR1 SGHAT, CDR2 FQNNGV. The CDR3 consists of 15 residues. The germline V and J ends were trimmed by 5 bases and 2 bases, with 16 bases remaining between them. The same specimen was also included in a second study, on T cells expressing NK-cell markers. That publication notes: In sorted CD3+CD56+NKG2C+, CD3+CD56+NKG2C- and CD3+CD56-NKG2C+ T cells, TCR beta repertoires were obtained.

Sequenced sample: CD8+ T cells sorted from blood. V and J are TRBV11-2 and TRBJ2-7, with D possibly matching TRBD2 (5 bases). This receptor was identified in a woman between 18 and 29 years old in good health. The CDR3 region is CASSPLLGIPYEQYF. The CDR3 region has the DNA TGTGCCAGCAGCCCCCTCCTCGGGATCCCCTACGAGCAGTACTTC.